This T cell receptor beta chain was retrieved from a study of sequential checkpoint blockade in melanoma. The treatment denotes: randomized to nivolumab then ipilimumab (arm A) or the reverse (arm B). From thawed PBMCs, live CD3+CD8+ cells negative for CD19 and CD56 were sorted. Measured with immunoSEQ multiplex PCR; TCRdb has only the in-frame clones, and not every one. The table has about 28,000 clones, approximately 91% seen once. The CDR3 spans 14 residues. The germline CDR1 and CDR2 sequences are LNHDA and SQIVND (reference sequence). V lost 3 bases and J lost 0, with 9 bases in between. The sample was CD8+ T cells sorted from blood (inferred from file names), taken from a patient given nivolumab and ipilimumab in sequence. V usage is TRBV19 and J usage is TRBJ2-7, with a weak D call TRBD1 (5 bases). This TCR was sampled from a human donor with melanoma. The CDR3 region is CASSMQGSSYEQYF. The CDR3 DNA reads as TGTGCCAGTAGTATGCAGGGTAGCTCCTACGAGCAGTACTTC.